Included here is one TCR beta chain sequence, with context. This entry is derived from a study of blood T cell repertoires in COVID-19. Study details: The cDNA or gDNA used as material had been derived from T cells, B-cell-depleted T cells, or PBMCs.

V lost 4 bases and J 1 base, leaving 13 bases between the germline ends. The CDR3 covers 15 residues. Germline loops: CDR1 LGHNA, CDR2 YSLEER. This study enrolled people aged roughly 18 to 90 from about two dozen US geographic areas. Study processing details: Cell counts per sample came from amplifying reference gene primers. Sequencing was performed with immunoSEQ multiplex PCR; in TCRdb, only in-frame clones are kept and a portion is missing. The V and J calls and clone size were taken over from that table, and D and trimming were inferred from the DNA. This sample has about 330,000 clones, with about 87% found just once.

This TCR was recovered from a woman aged 25 to 39 who had recovered from COVID-19. The J gene is TRBJ1-1, the V gene TRBV4-3, with no clear D. The sequenced sample consisted of PBMCs or T cells enriched from blood (not recorded which). The chain's CDR3 is CASSRAVGQNTEAFF. The CDR3, as DNA: TGCGCCAGCAGCCGGGCCGTAGGCCAGAACACTGAAGCTTTCTTT.